What follows are 11 T cell receptor beta chains derived from one specimen sequenced in a study of blood T cell repertoires in COVID-19. The method was immunoSEQ multiplex PCR; TCRdb's version includes in-frame clones alone and lacks a portion of them. In the table there are a few hundred thousand clones, about 87% of which are singletons. The specimen sequenced was PBMCs or T cells enriched from blood (not recorded which). Receptors originate from a man younger than 35 with acute COVID-19.

V gene TRBV30 combines with J gene TRBJ1-5; perhaps TRBD1 as D (5 bases). Trimming pared 2 bases from V and 6 bases from J, leaving 11 bases between. The CDR3 totals 13 residues. The germline CDR1 and CDR2 sequences are GTSNPN and SVGIG (reference sequence). The CDR3 region is CAWSRGTSQPQHF. The CDR3 bases are TGTGCCTGGAGTCGGGGGACGAGTCAGCCCCAGCATTTT.

This chain joins TRBV9 and TRBJ1-2, with TRBD1 matching 7 bases. Germline lookup yields CDR1 SGDLS and CDR2 YYNGEE. After removal of 3 bases from V and 2 bases from J, the junction contained 4 bases not matched to a gene. This CDR3 is 14 amino acids long. The CDR3 sequence: CASSASTGNYGYTF. CDR3 sequence (DNA): TGTGCCAGCAGCGCCTCGACAGGGAACTATGGCTACACCTTC.

The chain recombines TRBV30 with TRBJ1-6; 9 bases align to TRBD1. Germline V gene lookup returns CDR1 GTSNPN and CDR2 SVGIG (reference sequence). The length of the CDR3 is 17 residues. The V and J ends lost 0 bases and 5 bases, in that order; junction bases with no gene match: 8. The CDR3 sequence: CAWSVTGTGSNNSPLHF. DNA for the CDR3: TGTGCCTGGAGTGTAACCGGGACAGGGTCGAATAATTCACCCCTCCACTTT.

In this sample, this clone turned up once. V and J are TRBV30 and TRBJ2-7; the match to TRBD1 covers 8 bases. V trimming: 6 bases; J trimming: 5 bases; junction bases outside the gene matches: 3. The CDR3 loop spans 11 amino acids. Germline V CDR1 and CDR2: GTSNPN, SVGIG (reference sequence). CDR3 sequence: CACQDRDEQYF. The CDR3 bases are TGTGCCTGTCAGGACAGGGACGAGCAGTACTTC.

This chain uses TRBV15 with TRBJ2-1; possible D gene TRBD1, 6 bases. CDR3 length: 16 residues. Germline assignment: CDR1 LNHNV and CDR2 YYDKDF (reference sequence). V shed 5 bases and J shed 3 bases, with 17 bases lying between them. The CDR3 reads CATSPGPGTHYNEQFF. The CDR3, as DNA: TGTGCCACCAGCCCCGGCCCGGGGACACACTACAATGAGCAGTTCTTC.

The J gene is TRBJ1-1, the V gene TRBV27, with 7 nucleotides matching TRBD1. V trimming: 7 bases; J trimming: 8 bases; junction bases outside the gene matches: 7. Per the germline V gene, CDR1 is MNHEY and CDR2 is SMNVEV (reference sequence). This CDR3 is 12 amino acids long. The CDR3 bases are TGTGCCAGCAAAACAGGGGTCGGGGAAGCTTTCTTT. It codes for CASKTGVGEAFF.

V usage is TRBV6-5 and J usage is TRBJ2-1; D possibly corresponds to TRBD2 (5 bases). CDR3 size: 13 residues. The ends were cut back, 6 bases at V and 0 bases at J, with 6 bases in the middle. Germline CDR1 reads MNHEY; CDR2 reads SVGAGI. The CDR3 protein is CASRRVSYNEQFF. CDR3 nucleotides: TGTGCCAGCAGGCGGGTCTCCTACAATGAGCAGTTCTTC.

The chain links TRBV9 to TRBJ2-1; weak D call: TRBD2 (6 bases). The CDR3 totals 20 residues. Trimming left V 4 bases short and J 10 bases short, with 36 bases between. Germline-derived CDR1 and CDR2 are SGDLS and YYNGEE. CDR3 in amino acids: CASSITLKVGGRRGAEEQFF. The CDR3 region has the DNA TGTGCCAGCAGCATAACCCTCAAGGTTGGGGGGAGGAGGGGAGCGGAGGAGCAGTTCTTC.

There are a few counts of this clone. The chain links TRBV10-1 to TRBJ2-7, with 9 bases lining up with TRBD2. Losses at the gene ends were 0 bases for V and 2 bases for J; bases not matched to a gene: 17. Germline V gene sequence: CDR1 WNHNN, CDR2 SYGVQD (reference sequence). This CDR3 is built from 20 residues. The CDR3 protein is CASSESHNQGRLAGPYEQYF. DNA for the CDR3: TGCGCCAGCAGTGAGTCGCACAACCAAGGTCGGCTAGCGGGACCCTACGAGCAGTACTTC.

The gene calls are TRBV12-1 and TRBJ2-7; TRBD1 was called by the table and not checked on the DNA. TRBV12-1 is flagged as a pseudogene. The CDR3 totals 15 residues. This chain's CDR3 is CASQDHPWGYYEQYF. CDR3 DNA sequence: TGTGCCAGCCAAGACCACCCTTGGGGCTACTACGAGCAGTACTTC.

CDR3 coding DNA: TGTGCCAGCAGTTCTCAGATCTACGAGCAGTACTTC. This codes for CASSSQIYEQYF. The rearrangement joins TRBV28 to TRBJ2-7; D call uncertain. The CDR3 runs 12 residues. Per germline, CDR1 MDHEN and CDR2 SYDVKM. V lost 4 bases to trimming and J lost 3 bases, with 7 bases between them.